The rows below give T cell receptor beta chains drawn from one sample of a study of T-cell memory formation after mild COVID-19. MiXCR, run by TCRdb on the 5' RACE reads, gives a single entry per CDR3 protein. Of about 560,000 distinct CDR3 sequences in the sample, roughly 21% are singletons; the top ten hold 7.5% to 9.5%. The sample taken for sequencing was PBMCs or a T cell subset sorted from them (not recorded which). These receptor sequences come from an adult woman who had mild COVID-19 (a few samples of this study predate the infection). Cell type and time point are not known. Both conserved end residues are part of each CDR3. The order of the fields is clone size, J gene, V gene, CDR3 protein. Clone size is shown for a subset of rows, as once, few, many or a class of expanded clone.

. | TRBJ1-2 | TRBV5-6 | CASRSGTDYTF
few | TRBJ2-1 | TRBV6-5 | CASRSLPAYNEQFF
. | TRBJ2-5 | TRBV10-3 | CAISEDRGPHLAYF
. | TRBJ2-7 | TRBV5-5 | CASSPEDRGAYEQYF
. | TRBJ2-7 | TRBV11-2 | CASSFGTGGGEQYF
. | TRBJ2-5 | TRBV24-1 | CATSDFRTVETQYF
. | TRBJ2-1 | TRBV3-1 | CASSQGEVYNEQFF
. | TRBJ2-2 | TRBV24-1 | CATSEGGRRGELFF
many | TRBJ2-3 | TRBV5-1 | CASSLALASDTQYF
. | TRBJ2-4 | TRBV7-2 | CASSRISTSGTTKNIQYF
. | TRBJ2-1 | TRBV5-5 | CASSPGSGRGNEQFF
few | TRBJ2-5 | TRBV7-9 | CASSSLLLGETQYF
. | TRBJ2-7 | TRBV5-1 | CASSPRGTSGGPVYEQYF
. | TRBJ2-7 | TRBV4-3 | CASSQFPPDRVSEQYF